This is a list of T cell receptor beta chains from one sample in a study of T cells in localized non-small cell lung cancer. The protocol was immunoSEQ multiplex PCR, while the TCRdb copy is restricted to in-frame clones and leaves out a portion. The sample includes 86,000 or so clones, about four fifths of them seen just once. This sample comprised peripheral blood, obtained before any cancer treatment. These receptors originate from a man aged 40-75 years with stage I lung adenocarcinoma. Both conserved end residues are part of each CDR3. D genes are given only for firm matches. Clone sizes are given selectively: once, few, many, or a class where the clone is expanded.

v_gene	d_gene	j_gene	abundance	CDR3aa	CDR3nt
TRBV5-6	.	TRBJ1-6	once	CASSLNPGSNSPLHF	TGTGCCAGCAGCTTGAACCCGGGGTCGAATTCACCCCTCCACTTT
TRBV18	.	TRBJ1-1	.	CASSPPSRNTEAFF	TGTGCCAGCTCACCACCGAGCAGGAACACTGAAGCTTTCTTT
TRBV6-5	.	TRBJ1-5	.	CASSYRLDQPQHF	TGTGCCAGCAGTTACCGACTTGATCAGCCCCAGCATTTT
TRBV5-4	.	TRBJ2-1	.	CASSFRGIEQFF	TGTGCCAGCAGCTTCAGGGGAATTGAGCAGTTCTTC
TRBV7-9	.	TRBJ2-3	once	CASSLGWGSTDTQYF	TGTGCCAGCAGCTTAGGCTGGGGCAGCACAGATACGCAGTATTTT
TRBV13	TRBD2	TRBJ2-2	.	CASSPGRVGLFF	TGTGCCAGCAGCCCCGGGAGGGTTGGGCTGTTTTTT
TRBV10-3	.	TRBJ2-3	.	CAISWSDTDTQYF	TGTGCCATCAGTTGGAGCGACACAGATACGCAGTATTTT
TRBV9	.	TRBJ1-3	.	CASSVGQVTGNTIYF	TGTGCCAGCAGCGTAGGACAGGTTACTGGAAACACCATATATTTT
TRBV18	TRBD2	TRBJ2-3	.	CASSPLAGELTSTDTQYF	TGTGCCAGCTCACCTCTAGCGGGAGAACTAACTAGCACAGATACGCAGTATTTT
TRBV11-3	TRBD2	TRBJ2-2	.	CASRAGVTGELFF	TGTGCCAGCAGAGCGGGGGTCACCGGGGAGCTGTTTTTT
TRBV18	TRBD1	TRBJ1-4	.	CASYRDRGVEKLFF	TGTGCCAGCTACCGGGACAGGGGAGTGGAAAAACTGTTTTTT
TRBV6-5	TRBD2	TRBJ2-7	.	CASSETSGSAYEQYF	TGTGCCAGCAGCGAGACTAGCGGGAGCGCCTACGAGCAGTACTTC
TRBV7-8	.	TRBJ1-1	.	CASSTGPYTEAFF	TGTGCCAGCAGCACTGGGCCGTACACTGAAGCTTTCTTT
TRBV13	TRBD2	TRBJ2-1	.	CASSPGLANNEQFF	TGTGCCAGCAGCCCGGGACTAGCCAACAATGAGCAGTTCTTC
TRBV7-2	TRBD2	TRBJ2-2	.	CASSYPPGGGSNTGELFF	TGTGCCAGCAGCTATCCTCCCGGCGGGGGATCGAACACCGGGGAGCTGTTTTTT
TRBV5-4	TRBD2	TRBJ2-5	many	CASSPEREGQETQYF	TGTGCCAGCAGCCCTGAGCGGGAGGGCCAGGAGACCCAGTACTTC
TRBV7-9	.	TRBJ2-3	.	CASSLMALAGDTQYF	TGTGCCAGCAGCTTAATGGCCCTAGCAGGTGATACGCAGTATTTT
TRBV10-3	TRBD1	TRBJ2-7	.	CAIRGGPGQGKVEQYF	TGTGCCATCAGAGGAGGTCCGGGACAGGGGAAGGTCGAGCAGTACTTC
TRBV5-1	TRBD1	TRBJ1-5	.	CASSLAKQGGFVLQPQHF	TGCGCCAGCAGCTTGGCGAAGCAGGGGGGATTTGTTTTACAGCCCCAGCATTTT
TRBV19	.	TRBJ1-2	.	CASIIIRNGYTF	TGTGCCAGTATCATTATTCGGAATGGCTACACCTTC
TRBV5-1	.	TRBJ1-2	.	CASSSSDSDGFYGYTF	TGCGCCAGCAGCTCCTCCGACTCCGACGGCTTCTATGGCTACACCTTC
TRBV18	TRBD1	TRBJ2-7	once	CASSLGTGVYEQYF	TGTGCCAGCTCACTCGGGACAGGGGTGTACGAGCAGTACTTC
TRBV7-2	.	TRBJ1-5	.	CASSLGGGNQPQHF	TGTGCCAGCAGCTTAGGGGGCGGCAATCAGCCCCAGCATTTT